Following are 26 T cell receptor beta chains from one sample sequenced in a study of blood T cell repertoires in COVID-19. Generated by immunoSEQ multiplex PCR, the TCRdb table keeps only in-frame clones and is missing some. The sample lists around 300,000 clones; 80% to 90% were seen once. Sequencing was done on a sample of peripheral blood. The receptors were sampled from a woman between 45 and 65 years old with COVID-19, enrolled during active disease.

The chain recombines TRBV4-1 with TRBJ2-1; D uncertain. V lost 2 bases and J lost 7, with 15 bases in between. This CDR3 spans 15 amino acids. Germline loops: CDR1 MGHRA, CDR2 YSYEKL. The DNA of the CDR3 is TGCGCCAGCAGCCAACAGGTCCCCTCCGTGAATGAGCAGTTCTTC. Translation: CASSQQVPSVNEQFF.

In DNA form, the CDR3 reads TGCAGTGCTAGAAGACAGATAGAAGCTTTCTTT. This encodes CSARRQIEAFF. This chain uses TRBV20-1 with TRBJ1-1, with D possibly TRBD1 on 5 matching bases. The germline gives CDR1 DFQATT, CDR2 SNEGSKA (reference sequence). The ends were cut back, 2 bases at V and 8 bases at J, with 9 bases in the middle. CDR3 length equals 11 residues.

CDR3 in DNA: TGCGCCAGCAGCTTAACGGGGAGCTCTGGAAACACCATATATTTT. Protein: CASSLTGSSGNTIYF. The gene calls are TRBV5-1 and TRBJ1-3; no definite D call. This CDR3 region has 15 residues. V was clipped by 2 bases and J by 0 bases, with 9 bases between them. The germline CDR1 and CDR2 sequences are SGHRS and YFSETQ.

The genes are TRBV2 and TRBJ2-1, with D possibly matching TRBD2 (5 bases). The germline V gene encodes CDR1 SNHLY and CDR2 FYNNEI. The CDR3 sequence is 12 residues long. Trimming stripped 6 bases from V and 8 bases from J, with 11 bases between. CDR3: CASRRDSDEQFF. For the CDR3, the DNA is TGTGCCAGCAGACGGGATAGCGATGAGCAGTTCTTC.

In this sample, this clone turned up once. The chain joins TRBV15 to TRBJ2-4; D unclear. The CDR3 consists of 12 residues. Germline V gene lookup returns CDR1 LNHNV and CDR2 YYDKDF (reference sequence). With 3 bases removed from V and 4 bases from J, the gap between germline ends came to 4 bases. CDR3 protein: CATSSQKNIQYF. CDR3 bases: TGTGCCACCAGCAGCCAGAAAAACATTCAGTACTTC.

The chain is built from TRBV11-2 and TRBJ2-7; D may be TRBD1 (5 bases). CDR3 length: 15 residues. Germline V gene lookup returns CDR1 SGHAT and CDR2 FQNNGV. Trimming took 5 bases from V and 1 from J, leaving 15 bases between them. CDR3 coding DNA: TGTGCCAGCAGCCGCGGACAATTGTCGTCCTACGAGCAGTACTTC. It translates to CASSRGQLSSYEQYF.

The rearrangement joins TRBV28 to TRBJ1-1; the match to TRBD1 covers 8 bases. Per germline, CDR1 MDHEN and CDR2 SYDVKM. V gave up 10 bases and J gave up 1 base; unmatched junction bases: 11. The length of the CDR3 is 15 residues. In DNA form, the CDR3 reads TGTGCCACCTTTGGATTCGGACAGGGGAACACTGAAGCTTTCTTT. Translated, it gives CATFGFGQGNTEAFF.

The V gene is TRBV30, the J gene TRBJ1-1; no clear D gene. Germline CDR1 is GTSNPN and CDR2 is SVGIG (reference sequence). This CDR3 has 13 residues. Trimming stripped 1 base from V and 4 bases from J, with 10 bases between. The CDR3 region is CAWSEMTSTEAFF. CDR3 DNA sequence: TGTGCCTGGAGTGAAATGACAAGCACTGAAGCTTTCTTT. The full variable domain, rest sourced from reference TRBV30 and TRBJ1-1, is SQTIHQWPATLVQPVGSPLSLECTVEGTSNPNLYWYRQAAGRGLQLLFYSVGIGQISSEVPQNLSASRPQDRQFILSSKKLLLSDSGFYLCAWSEMTSTEAFFGQGTRLTVV.

In DNA form, the CDR3 reads TGTGCCAGCAGCTTCGGGGGGGAGGGCACTGAAGCTTTCTTT. Translating it yields CASSFGGEGTEAFF. This chain connects TRBV7-9 to TRBJ1-1, with D possibly TRBD1 on 5 matching bases. V was shortened by 3 bases and J by 4 bases, with 12 bases between the two germline ends. The germline gives CDR1 SEHNR, CDR2 FQNEAQ (reference sequence). The CDR3 has 14 amino acids.

The chain carries TRBV30 and TRBJ1-3; TRBD1 might be the D (5 bases). Per the germline V gene, CDR1 is GTSNPN and CDR2 is SVGIG (reference sequence). The CDR3 spans 15 residues. Trimming stripped 5 bases from V and 0 bases from J, with 14 bases between. CDR3: CAWEGAGRSGNTIYF. The CDR3 DNA is TGTGCCTGGGAGGGCGCGGGGCGCTCTGGAAACACCATATATTTT. The whole variable domain, filled in from reference TRBV30 and TRBJ1-3, reads SQTIHQWPATLVQPVGSPLSLECTVEGTSNPNLYWYRQAAGRGLQLLFYSVGIGQISSEVPQNLSASRPQDRQFILSSKKLLLSDSGFYLCAWEGAGRSGNTIYFGEGSWLTVV.

The rearrangement uses TRBV29-1 and TRBJ2-1; TRBD2 matches at 7 bases. The germline V gene encodes CDR1 SQVTM and CDR2 ANQGSEA. The J segment lost 8 bases and the V segment lost 2 bases, leaving 18 bases of the junction unmatched. The CDR3 length is 17 residues. The CDR3 region is CSVEFWGDRGTKDEQFF. CDR3 nucleotides: TGCAGCGTTGAATTCTGGGGAGATCGGGGGACTAAGGATGAGCAGTTCTTC.

The genes are TRBV25-1 and TRBJ2-7; D may be TRBD2 (6 bases). Germline values: CDR1 MGHDK, CDR2 SYGVNS. The CDR3 totals 14 residues. V was cut by 1 base and J by 4 bases, with 11 bases left in between. CDR3 DNA sequence: TGTGCCAGCAGTGAATGGGAGGTTAGGTACGAGCAGTACTTC. This encodes CASSEWEVRYEQYF.

This clone was counted a few times. This sequence joins TRBV19 and TRBJ1-5; no clear D. CDR1 LNHDA and CDR2 SQIVND come from the germline V gene (reference sequence). V gave up 3 bases and J gave up 0 bases, with 9 bases separating them. There are 15 residues in the CDR3. The DNA of the CDR3 is TGTGCCAGTAGTATTGCAGACTATAGCAATCAGCCCCAGCATTTT. Its protein product is CASSIADYSNQPQHF.

The chain combines TRBV19 with TRBJ2-7, with 13 bases lining up with TRBD2. Trimming at V came to 8 bases and at J to 1 base, leaving 8 bases not matched to a gene. This CDR3 spans 16 amino acids. Germline CDR1 LNHDA, CDR2 SQIVND (reference sequence). The DNA for the CDR3 is TGTGCCAGTCAACGGGGGGGACTAGCGGGATCCTACGAGCAGTACTTC. Protein product: CASQRGGLAGSYEQYF.

The gene calls are TRBV5-4 and TRBJ1-4; 7 positions match TRBD1. J gave up 5 bases and V 4 bases, and 8 bases lay outside the gene matches. This CDR3 is 15 amino acids long. Germline CDR1 reads SGHNT; CDR2 reads YYREEE (reference sequence). In nucleotides, the CDR3 is TGTGCCAGCAGCGACAAACAGGGGTTGAATGAAAAACTGTTTTTT. Its protein is CASSDKQGLNEKLFF.

This clone showed up just once. The chain links TRBV7-2 to TRBJ2-7; a possible D gene is TRBD2 (6 bases). Germline assignment: CDR1 SGHTA and CDR2 FQGNSA. Trimming removed 5 bases from V and 1 base from J, with 12 bases in between. This CDR3 region has 14 residues. As DNA, the CDR3 is TGTGCCAGCAGCGCCCCGGGACTTTCCTACGAGCAGTACTTC. This codes for CASSAPGLSYEQYF.

Remarks on this clone: Other DNA sequences in this specimen translate into the identical CDR3. V and J are TRBV6-5 and TRBJ2-7, with a possible D match to TRBD2 (6 bases). Trimming removed 0 bases from V and 0 bases from J, with 9 bases in between. This CDR3 has 15 amino acids. Germline loops: CDR1 MNHEY, CDR2 SVGAGI. The CDR3: CASSYSGTDSYEQYF. The CDR3 coding sequence is TGTGCCAGCAGTTACTCCGGGACTGACTCCTACGAGCAGTACTTC.

This clone came up many times. The chain combines TRBV3-1 (or the pseudogene TRBV3-2) with TRBJ2-1, with D perhaps TRBD1 (5 bases). In germline, CDR1 is LGHDT, CDR2 YNNKEL (reference sequence). The CDR3 is 12 amino acids. V was shortened by 4 bases and J by 9 bases, with 10 bases between the two germline ends. The DNA of the CDR3 is TGTGCCAGCAGCCGAGTGGGGCCTGAGCAGTTCTTC. It specifies CASSRVGPEQFF.

CDR3 DNA sequence: TGTGCCACCAGTCAGGGCGGGATCGGAGATACGCAGTATTTT. Translation: CATSQGGIGDTQYF. This chain joins TRBV24-1 and TRBJ2-3; TRBD2 is a possible D gene (6 bases). V shed 6 bases and J shed 5 bases, with 14 bases lying between them. The germline gives CDR1 KGHDR, CDR2 SFDVKD. The CDR3 spans 14 residues.

This clone came up a few times. V gene TRBV6-1 combines with J gene TRBJ1-6; 7 bases align to TRBD1. This CDR3 has 16 amino acids. The J segment lost 3 bases and the V segment lost 0 bases, leaving 2 bases of the junction unmatched. Germline-derived CDR1 and CDR2 are MNHNS and SASEGT. The CDR3 reads CASSEANRGYNSPLHF. The CDR3 coding sequence is TGTGCCAGCAGTGAAGCGAACAGGGGCTATAATTCACCCCTCCACTTT.

The gene calls are TRBV4-3 and TRBJ2-3; TRBD2 matches at 8 bases. The CDR3 length is 17 residues. The germline gives CDR1 LGHNA, CDR2 YSLEER. The J segment lost 1 base and the V segment lost 2 bases, leaving 8 bases of the junction unmatched. CDR3 amino acids: CASSQRQTSGRTDTQYF. CDR3 sequence (DNA): TGCGCCAGCAGCCAACGACAAACTAGCGGACGCACAGATACGCAGTATTTT.

V is TRBV4-3 and J is TRBJ2-2; D might be TRBD1 (6 bases). CDR1 is LGHNA, CDR2 YSLEER, per germline. Trimming shortened V by 0 bases and J by 5 bases, and 13 bases separated the two germline ends. There are 16 residues in the CDR3. The CDR3 nucleotides read TGCGCCAGCAGCCAAGATGGTATGGGGGCTACCGGGGAGCTGTTTTTT. Its translation is CASSQDGMGATGELFF.

The CDR3 coding sequence is TGCGCCAGCAGCCAAGATCCTAGACAAGAGACCCAGTACTTC. It yields the protein CASSQDPRQETQYF. The J gene is TRBJ2-5, the V gene TRBV4-1; no reliable D call. Germline assignment: CDR1 MGHRA and CDR2 YSYEKL. Trimming took off 0 bases at V and 2 bases at J, with 7 bases between the two ends. The CDR3 sequence is 14 residues long.

The chain couples TRBV11-2 to TRBJ2-5, with TRBD2 identical over 10 bases. Trimming at V came to 4 bases and at J to 6 bases, leaving 8 bases not matched to a gene. The CDR3 runs 15 residues. Per the germline V gene, CDR1 is SGHAT and CDR2 is FQNNGV. The CDR3 region is CASSSTAGGRQTQYF. CDR3 nucleotides: TGTGCCAGCAGCTCTACAGCGGGAGGGAGGCAGACCCAGTACTTC.

The CDR3 spells CASSLQGLNSPLHF. In DNA form, the CDR3 reads TGTGCCAGCAGCTTACAGGGACTCAATTCACCCCTCCACTTT. The V gene is TRBV7-9, the J gene TRBJ1-6, with D perhaps TRBD1 (5 bases). CDR3 length: 14 amino acids. Looked up from germline, CDR1 is SEHNR and CDR2 is FQNEAQ (reference sequence). Deletions cut 2 bases from V and 7 bases from J, with 9 bases between.

The chain has TRBV29-1 and TRBJ1-2; D ambiguous. The CDR3 is 14 residues long. Trimming shortened V by 5 bases and J by 8 bases, and 21 bases separated the two germline ends. The germline V gene has CDR1 SQVTM and CDR2 ANQGSEA. CDR3: CSVYPPLELYGYTF. CDR3 sequence (DNA): TGCAGCGTTTACCCCCCTCTGGAGTTATACGGCTACACCTTC.